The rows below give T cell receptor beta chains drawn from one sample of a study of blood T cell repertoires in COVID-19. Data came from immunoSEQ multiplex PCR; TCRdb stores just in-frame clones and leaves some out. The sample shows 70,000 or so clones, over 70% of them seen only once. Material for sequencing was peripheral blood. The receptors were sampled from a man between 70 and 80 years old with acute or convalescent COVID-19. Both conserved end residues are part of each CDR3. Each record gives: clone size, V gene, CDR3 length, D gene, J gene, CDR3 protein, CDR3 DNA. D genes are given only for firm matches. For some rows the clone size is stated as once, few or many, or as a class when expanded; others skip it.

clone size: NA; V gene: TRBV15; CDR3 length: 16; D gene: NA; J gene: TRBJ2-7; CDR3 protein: CATSRGSRDRIYEQYF; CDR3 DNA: TGTGCCACCAGCAGGGGATCCCGGGATCGGATTTACGAGCAGTACTTC
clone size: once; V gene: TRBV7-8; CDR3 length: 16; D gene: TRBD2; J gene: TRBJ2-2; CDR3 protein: CASSQGTSQNTGELFF; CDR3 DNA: TGTGCCAGCAGCCAGGGGACTAGCCAAAACACCGGGGAGCTGTTTTTT
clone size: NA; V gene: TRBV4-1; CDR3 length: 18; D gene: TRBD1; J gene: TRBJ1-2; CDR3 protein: CASSQEVGTQGANYGYTF; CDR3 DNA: TGCGCCAGCAGCCAAGAGGTGGGTACACAGGGGGCGAACTATGGCTACACCTTC
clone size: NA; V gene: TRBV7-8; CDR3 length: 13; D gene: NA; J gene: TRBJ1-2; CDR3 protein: CASSLDRGYGYTF; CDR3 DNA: TGTGCCAGCAGCTTAGATAGGGGCTATGGCTACACCTTC
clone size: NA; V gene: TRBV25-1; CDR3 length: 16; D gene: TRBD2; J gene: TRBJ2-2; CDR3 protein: CASRTGLAGNTGELFF; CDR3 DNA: TGTGCCAGCAGGACTGGACTAGCGGGTAACACCGGGGAGCTGTTTTTT
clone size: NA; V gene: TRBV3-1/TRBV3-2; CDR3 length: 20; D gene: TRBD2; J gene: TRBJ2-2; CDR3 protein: CASSQDLPTSGRTNTGELFF; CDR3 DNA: TGTGCCAGCAGCCAAGACCTGCCGACTAGCGGGAGGACGAACACCGGGGAGCTGTTTTTT
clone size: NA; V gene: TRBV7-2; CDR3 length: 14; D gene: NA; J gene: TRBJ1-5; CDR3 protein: CASSPRDGNQPQHF; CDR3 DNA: TGTGCCAGCAGCCCGAGGGATGGCAATCAGCCCCAGCATTTT
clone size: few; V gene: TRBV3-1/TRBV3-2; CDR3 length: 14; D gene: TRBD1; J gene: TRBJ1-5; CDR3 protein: CASSQTRGNQPQHF; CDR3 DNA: TGTGCCAGCAGCCAGACCAGGGGGAATCAGCCCCAGCATTTT
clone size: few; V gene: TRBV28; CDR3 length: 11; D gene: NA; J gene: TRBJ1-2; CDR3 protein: CASSFRYGYTF; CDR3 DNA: TGTGCCAGCAGTTTCCGCTATGGCTACACCTTC
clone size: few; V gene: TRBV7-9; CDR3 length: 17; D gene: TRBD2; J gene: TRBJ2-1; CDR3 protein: CASSFTPGTSGLGEQFF; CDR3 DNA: TGTGCCAGCAGCTTTACGCCGGGGACTAGCGGACTAGGTGAGCAGTTCTTC
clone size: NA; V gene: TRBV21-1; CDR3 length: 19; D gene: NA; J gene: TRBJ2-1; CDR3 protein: CASILRPKQWTSGYNEQFF; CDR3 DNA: TGTGCCAGCATCTTACGACCCAAACAATGGACTAGCGGCTACAATGAGCAGTTCTTC
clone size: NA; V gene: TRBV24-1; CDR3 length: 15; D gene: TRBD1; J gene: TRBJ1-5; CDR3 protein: CATSPGQGSNQPQHF; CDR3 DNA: TGTGCCACCAGCCCCGGACAGGGGAGCAATCAGCCCCAGCATTTT
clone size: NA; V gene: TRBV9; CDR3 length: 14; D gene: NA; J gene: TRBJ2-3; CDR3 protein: CASSDRVGTDTQYF; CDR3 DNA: TGTGCCAGCAGCGACAGGGTGGGCACAGATACGCAGTATTTT
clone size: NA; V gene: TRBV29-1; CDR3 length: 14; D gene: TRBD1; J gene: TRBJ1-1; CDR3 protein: CSVPKQGTGTEAFF; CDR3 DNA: TGCAGCGTGCCCAAACAGGGGACGGGGACTGAAGCTTTCTTT
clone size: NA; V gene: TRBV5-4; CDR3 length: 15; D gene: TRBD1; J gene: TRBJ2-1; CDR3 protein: CASSVRQGAYNEQFF; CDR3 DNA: TGTGCCAGCAGCGTAAGACAGGGCGCCTACAATGAGCAGTTCTTC
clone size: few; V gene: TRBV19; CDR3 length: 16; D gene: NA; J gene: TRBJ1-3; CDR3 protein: CASSISKLLSGNTIYF; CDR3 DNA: TGTGCCAGTAGTATAAGTAAACTACTCTCTGGAAACACCATATATTTT
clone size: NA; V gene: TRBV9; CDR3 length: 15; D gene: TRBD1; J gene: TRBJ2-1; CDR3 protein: CASSVGQGSYNEQFF; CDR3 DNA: TGTGCCAGCAGCGTCGGACAGGGTTCCTACAATGAGCAGTTCTTC
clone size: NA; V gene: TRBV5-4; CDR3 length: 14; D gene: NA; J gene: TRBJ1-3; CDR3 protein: CASSLSRNGNTIYF; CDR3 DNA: TGTGCCAGCAGCTTGTCTAGGAATGGAAACACCATATATTTT
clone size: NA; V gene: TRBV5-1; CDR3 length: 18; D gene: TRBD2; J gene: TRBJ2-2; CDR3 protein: CASSRNSGLAGSTGELFF; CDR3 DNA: TGCGCCAGCAGCCGAAACTCCGGACTAGCGGGATCTACCGGGGAGCTGTTTTTT
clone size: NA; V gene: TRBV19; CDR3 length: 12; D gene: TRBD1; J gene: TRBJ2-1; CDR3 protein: CASRTGGGEQFF; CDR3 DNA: TGTGCCAGTCGCACAGGGGGCGGTGAGCAGTTCTTC
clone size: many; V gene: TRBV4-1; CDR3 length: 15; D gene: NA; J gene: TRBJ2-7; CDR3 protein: CASSQDRISSYEQYF; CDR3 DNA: TGCGCCAGCAGCCAAGACCGAATTAGCTCCTACGAGCAGTACTTC
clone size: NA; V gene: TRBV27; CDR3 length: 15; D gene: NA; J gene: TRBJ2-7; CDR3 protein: CASSSTSTYSYEQYF; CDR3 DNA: TGTGCCAGCAGTTCAACCTCGACATACTCCTACGAGCAGTACTTC
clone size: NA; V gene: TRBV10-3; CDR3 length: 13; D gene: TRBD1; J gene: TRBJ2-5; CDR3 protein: CASFPGQGETQYF; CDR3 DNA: TGTGCCTCCTTCCCCGGACAGGGGGAGACCCAGTACTTC
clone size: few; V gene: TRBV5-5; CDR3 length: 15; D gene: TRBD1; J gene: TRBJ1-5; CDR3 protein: CASSRQGGSNQPQHF; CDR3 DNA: TGTGCCAGCAGTCGACAGGGAGGTAGCAATCAGCCCCAGCATTTT
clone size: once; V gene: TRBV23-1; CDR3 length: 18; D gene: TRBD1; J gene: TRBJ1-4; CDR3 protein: CASSQLGTGHVANEKLFF; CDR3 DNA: TGCGCCAGCAGTCAATTGGGGACAGGGCATGTGGCTAATGAAAAACTGTTTTTT
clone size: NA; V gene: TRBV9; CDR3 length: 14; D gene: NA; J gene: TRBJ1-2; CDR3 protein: CASSVIDSNYGYTF; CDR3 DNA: TGTGCCAGCAGCGTAATCGACAGCAACTATGGCTACACCTTC